This T cell receptor beta chain was captured in a study of Graves' ophthalmopathy and Graves' hyperthyroidism. Study-level background: The authors collected peripheral blood at initial diagnosis, before any treatment.

By sample fraction, this clonotype is medium-sized (0.01 to 0.1%). Its antigen is undetermined. An approximately 10 ml volume of fresh peripheral blood provided the PBMCs. Transcripts of RNA were the source for amplifying TCR beta CDR3 regions. Scientists carried out first-round RT-PCR using HTBI primers and then a second-round multiplex PCR. TCRdb re-called the multiplex PCR reads through MiXCR, storing one row per CDR3 protein. The sample lists 40,000 to 50,000 distinct CDR3 sequences, 52% seen once, with roughly 18% in the top ten. Study observations and caveats: The model achieved roughly 69% sensitivity and roughly 72% specificity for ophthalmopathy progression.

This TCR came from an adult man with Graves' ophthalmopathy. Sequenced material: peripheral blood.

DNA for the CDR3: TGTGCCAGCAGAAGGGACTACCCGAGCTCCTACAATGAGCAGTTCTTC. Protein: CASRRDYPSSYNEQFF. This chain links TRBV2 with TRBJ2-1, with TRBD2 matching 7 bases. After removal of 6 bases from V and 0 bases from J, the junction contained 8 bases not matched to a gene. CDR3 size: 16 residues. Germline V lookup: CDR1 SNHLY, CDR2 FYNNEI.